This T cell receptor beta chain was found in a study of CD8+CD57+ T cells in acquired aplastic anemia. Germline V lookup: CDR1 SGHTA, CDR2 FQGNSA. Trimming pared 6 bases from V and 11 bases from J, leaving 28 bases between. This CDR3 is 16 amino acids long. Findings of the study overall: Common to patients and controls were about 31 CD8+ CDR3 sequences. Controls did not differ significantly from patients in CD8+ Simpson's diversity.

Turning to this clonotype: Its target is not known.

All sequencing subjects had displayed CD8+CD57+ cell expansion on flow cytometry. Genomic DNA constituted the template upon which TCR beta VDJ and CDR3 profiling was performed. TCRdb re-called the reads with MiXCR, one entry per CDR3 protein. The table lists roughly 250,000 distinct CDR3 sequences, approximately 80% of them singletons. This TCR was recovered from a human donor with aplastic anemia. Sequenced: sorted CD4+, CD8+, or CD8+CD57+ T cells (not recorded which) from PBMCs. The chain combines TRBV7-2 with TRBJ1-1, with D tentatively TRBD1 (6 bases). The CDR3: CASSPGAGGANNGAFF. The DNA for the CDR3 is TGTGCCAGCAGTCCAGGGGCGGGGGGGGCCAACAATGGCGCTTTCTTT.